These T cell receptor beta chains were read from a single sample in a study of CD8 T cells in Susac syndrome. One entry per CDR3 protein, called by TCRdb with MiXCR from the immunoSEQ multiplex PCR reads. The data hold roughly 200,000 distinct CDR3 sequences, with 85% to 95% observed a single time. The specimen sequenced was CD8+ T cells from PBMCs. The receptors here all came from a human donor with multiple sclerosis. CDR3s include the opening cysteine and the closing phenylalanine or tryptophan. The D gene is left open where the match is weak. Some rows mark clone size as missing; the rest say once, few, many or name a class of expanded clone.

j_gene: TRBJ1-2
len: 15
abundance: NA
d_gene: NA
v_gene: TRBV4-1
CDR3aa: CASSQGQLGHNGYTF
CDR3nt: TGCGCCAGCAGCCAAGGGCAGTTGGGACACAATGGCTACACCTTC

j_gene: TRBJ2-3
len: 14
abundance: NA
d_gene: NA
v_gene: TRBV4-1
CDR3aa: CASSQEKRGDTQYF
CDR3nt: TGCGCCAGCAGCCAAGAAAAGAGGGGGGATACGCAGTATTTT

j_gene: TRBJ2-5
len: 14
abundance: NA
d_gene: NA
v_gene: TRBV19
CDR3aa: CASSPGMYQETQYF
CDR3nt: TGTGCCAGTAGTCCTGGGATGTACCAAGAGACCCAGTACTTC

j_gene: TRBJ2-7
len: 17
abundance: NA
d_gene: NA
v_gene: TRBV6-1
CDR3aa: CASRTKLSRAKPYEQYF
CDR3nt: TGTGCCAGCAGGACGAAACTCTCCAGGGCCAAGCCCTACGAGCAGTACTTC

j_gene: TRBJ2-1
len: 14
abundance: NA
d_gene: NA
v_gene: TRBV7-9
CDR3aa: CASSLALGWNEQFF
CDR3nt: TGTGCCAGCAGCTTAGCGCTGGGGTGGAATGAGCAGTTCTTC

j_gene: TRBJ2-5
len: 14
abundance: NA
d_gene: NA
v_gene: TRBV7-6
CDR3aa: CASSAGGGEETQYF
CDR3nt: TGTGCCAGCAGCGCAGGGGGAGGAGAAGAGACCCAGTACTTC

j_gene: TRBJ1-5
len: 14
abundance: NA
d_gene: NA
v_gene: TRBV27
CDR3aa: CASSLDGSNQPQHF
CDR3nt: TGTGCCAGCAGCCTGGACGGAAGCAATCAGCCCCAGCATTTT

j_gene: TRBJ2-7
len: 11
abundance: NA
d_gene: NA
v_gene: TRBV29-1
CDR3aa: CSVAGAYEQYF
CDR3nt: TGCAGCGTTGCAGGAGCCTACGAGCAGTACTTC

j_gene: TRBJ2-7
len: 15
abundance: NA
d_gene: NA
v_gene: TRBV3-1
CDR3aa: CASSLTPALTYEQYF
CDR3nt: TGTGCCAGCAGCCTTACCCCGGCGTTAACCTACGAGCAGTACTTC

j_gene: TRBJ1-2
len: 15
abundance: once
d_gene: NA
v_gene: TRBV27
CDR3aa: CASSYARRAYYGYTF
CDR3nt: TGTGCCAGTAGTTACGCCCGTCGGGCCTACTATGGCTACACCTTC

j_gene: TRBJ1-1
len: 15
abundance: NA
d_gene: TRBD1
v_gene: TRBV13
CDR3aa: CASSYGDSLNTEAFF
CDR3nt: TGTGCCAGCAGCTATGGGGACAGTCTGAACACTGAAGCTTTCTTT

j_gene: TRBJ2-5
len: 14
abundance: once
d_gene: NA
v_gene: TRBV9
CDR3aa: CASSTTGTQETQYF
CDR3nt: TGTGCCAGCAGCACCACCGGGACACAAGAGACCCAGTACTTC

j_gene: TRBJ2-1
len: 15
abundance: NA
d_gene: TRBD1
v_gene: TRBV7-8
CDR3aa: CASSSRPTGVWEQFF
CDR3nt: TGTGCCAGCAGCTCCCGCCCTACAGGGGTCTGGGAGCAGTTCTTC

j_gene: TRBJ2-1
len: 11
abundance: NA
d_gene: NA
v_gene: TRBV9
CDR3aa: CASSTNTEQFF
CDR3nt: TGTGCCAGCAGCACGAATACTGAGCAGTTCTTC

j_gene: TRBJ2-7
len: 14
abundance: NA
d_gene: TRBD2
v_gene: TRBV20-1
CDR3aa: CSASQAGGSYEQYF
CDR3nt: TGCAGTGCTAGCCAGGCGGGGGGTTCCTACGAGCAGTACTTC

j_gene: TRBJ2-1
len: 14
abundance: NA
d_gene: NA
v_gene: TRBV14
CDR3aa: CASSRQIFYNEQFF
CDR3nt: TGTGCCAGCAGCCGACAGATATTCTACAATGAGCAGTTCTTC

j_gene: TRBJ2-5
len: 13
abundance: NA
d_gene: NA
v_gene: TRBV12-3/TRBV12-4
CDR3aa: CASGGALGETQYF
CDR3nt: TGTGCCAGCGGGGGGGCCCTCGGAGAGACCCAGTACTTC

j_gene: TRBJ1-2
len: 14
abundance: NA
d_gene: NA
v_gene: TRBV13
CDR3aa: CASSLGQRSYGYTF
CDR3nt: TGTGCCAGCAGCTTAGGACAGCGTTCCTATGGCTACACCTTC